What follows are 16 T cell receptor beta chains derived from one specimen sequenced in a study of regulatory T cells in long-lasting Graves disease. iRepertoire HTBI primers and Arm-PCR of CDR3 regions built TCR beta libraries. One entry per CDR3 protein, called by TCRdb with MiXCR from the multiplex PCR reads. The sample carries about 290,000 distinct CDR3 sequences, 20% to 25% recorded once. The time point was: persistent/refractory GD, antithyroid drugs over 5 years with positive TRAb. PBMCs were the source of the RNA used for TCR sequencing. Sequencing was performed on peripheral blood mononuclear cells (PBMCs), taken when the disease was refractory, from a patient treated with antithyroid drugs. The receptors were gathered from a female donor with Graves disease.

In its sample, this clonotype was seen many times. The chain has TRBV2 and TRBJ1-3; no firm D call. The germline V gene has CDR1 SNHLY and CDR2 FYNNEI. This CDR3 comprises 14 residues. Trimming removed 6 bases from V and 0 bases from J, with 9 bases in between. CDR3 bases: TGTGCCAGCAGACCCTCCGGCTCTGGAAACACCATATATTTT. It encodes CASRPSGSGNTIYF.

This rearrangement joins TRBV19 to TRBJ2-7; TRBD2 might be the D (6 bases). Trimming shortened V by 3 bases and J by 4 bases, and 13 bases separated the two germline ends. The CDR3 loop spans 14 amino acids. The germline gives CDR1 LNHDA, CDR2 SQIVND (reference sequence). CDR3 in DNA: TGTGCCAGTAGTATCGCGGGGAGGCTGTACGAGCAGTACTTC. Translating gives CASSIAGRLYEQYF.

This clonotype was observed a handful of times. The chain couples TRBV6-2 or TRBV6-3 to TRBJ1-1; TRBD1 agrees at 8 bases. Germline V gene data show CDR1 as MNHEY and CDR2 as SVGEGT. CDR3 size: 15 residues. The trim removed 8 bases at V and 1 base at J, leaving 9 bases unmatched. The CDR3 nucleotides read TGTGCCAGCGATTTTGGGACAGGACAGAACACTGAAGCTTTCTTT. This codes for CASDFGTGQNTEAFF.

This clonotype was seen at least ten times. The V and J genes are TRBV6-5 and TRBJ1-1; D unresolved. In germline, CDR1 is MNHEY, CDR2 SVGAGI. V lost 2 bases, J lost 6 bases, and 7 bases lay in between. The CDR3 contains 12 residues. This CDR3 reads CASSYLPPEAFF. DNA for the CDR3: TGTGCCAGCAGTTACCTACCGCCTGAAGCTTTCTTT.

The V call is TRBV6-1, the J call TRBJ1-3, with 9 bases lining up with TRBD1. The J segment lost 1 base and the V segment lost 9 bases, leaving 10 bases of the junction unmatched. Looked up from germline, CDR1 is MNHNS and CDR2 is SASEGT. This CDR3 contains 16 residues. The CDR3 DNA follows: TGTGCCAGTCAAAGGAGGACAGGGGCATCTGGAAACACCATATATTTT. Translating it yields CASQRRTGASGNTIYF.

A word on this clonotype: This may stem from a read error, because a much larger clone lies one nucleotide away. V usage is TRBV7-9 and J usage is TRBJ2-7; D is unresolved. From germline, CDR1 is SEHNR and CDR2 FQNEAQ (reference sequence). This CDR3 has 13 amino acids. The CDR3, as DNA: TGTGCCAGCGGCTTAGTCGACTCCTACGAGCAGTACTTC. This encodes CASGLVDSYEQYF.

This clonotype has only one observation. The gene calls are TRBV5-1 and TRBJ2-3; 7 bases align to TRBD2. Germline assignment: CDR1 SGHRS and CDR2 YFSETQ. CDR3 length: 13 residues. With V trimmed by 4 bases and J by 4 bases, 3 bases remained unmatched. CDR3 sequence: CASSRGSSDTQYF. The CDR3 DNA reads as TGCGCCAGCAGCCGCGGGAGTTCAGATACGCAGTATTTT. The variable domain in full, with the rest retrieved from reference TRBV5-1 and TRBJ2-3, is KAGVTQTPRYLIKTRGQQVTLSCSPISGHRSVSWYQQTPGQGLQFLFEYFSETQRNKGNFPGRFSGRQFSNSRSEMNVSTLELGDSALYLCASSRGSSDTQYFGPGTRLTVL.

The V call is TRBV19, the J call TRBJ2-3; 9 bases align to TRBD2. CDR3 length equals 15 residues. V trimming: 5 bases; J trimming: 2 bases; junction bases outside the gene matches: 5. Germline assignment: CDR1 LNHDA and CDR2 SQIVND (reference sequence). In DNA form, the CDR3 reads TGTGCCAGTAGTGGGCGGGAGGGGCTCACAGATACGCAGTATTTT. As protein: CASSGREGLTDTQYF.

This clonotype was observed a handful of times. The chain couples TRBV3-1 to TRBJ2-3; 12 nucleotides align to TRBD2. The CDR3 is made up of 17 amino acids. Germline-derived CDR1 and CDR2 are LGHDT and YNNKEL (reference sequence). Losses at the gene ends were 1 base for V and 6 bases for J; bases not matched to a gene: 8. CDR3 nucleotide sequence: TGTGCCAGCAGCCAAGTATCCGGACTAGCGGGATCCGATACGCAGTATTTT. As protein: CASSQVSGLAGSDTQYF.

This clonotype was recorded only once. The V call is TRBV19, the J call TRBJ1-1; perhaps TRBD1 as D (5 bases). The CDR3 runs to 15 residues. The germline V and J ends were trimmed by 5 bases and 4 bases, with 17 bases remaining between them. Germline V CDR1 and CDR2: LNHDA, SQIVND (reference sequence). This CDR3 is CASSADAGWATEAFF. CDR3 in DNA: TGTGCCAGTAGTGCAGACGCAGGGTGGGCCACTGAAGCTTTCTTT.

This clonotype has more than one count but fewer than ten. The chain employs TRBV18 and TRBJ1-1, with TRBD1 as a possible D gene (5 bases). CDR3 length: 15 residues. Germline V lookup: CDR1 KGHSH, CDR2 LQKENI. Trimming cost V 2 bases and J 2 bases, with 12 bases left between them. In DNA, the CDR3 is TGTGCCAGCTCACCAACCAGACAGCTCAACACTGAAGCTTTCTTT. Its translation: CASSPTRQLNTEAFF.

The rearrangement joins TRBV7-9 to TRBJ1-2; D possibly corresponds to TRBD1 (5 bases). The V end was cut by 2 bases, the J end by 4 bases, with 8 bases between. The CDR3 sequence is 13 residues long. The germline CDR1 and CDR2 sequences are SEHNR and FQNEAQ (reference sequence). The CDR3 nucleotides are TGTGCCAGCAGCTTACAGGGTGGCTATGGCTACACCTTC. It yields the protein CASSLQGGYGYTF.

This clonotype was observed a few times. V and J are TRBV7-2 and TRBJ1-4, with D unresolved. Trimming removed 5 bases from V and 7 bases from J, with 11 bases in between. The CDR3 consists of 13 residues. CDR1 is SGHTA, CDR2 FQGNSA, per germline. CDR3 residues: CASSLWVGEKLFF. CDR3 in DNA: TGTGCCAGCAGCCTCTGGGTCGGTGAAAAACTGTTTTTT.

Here the CDR3 reads CASSYMLAGDLNEQFF. CDR3 sequence (DNA): TGTGCCAGCAGTTACATGCTGGCGGGAGACCTCAATGAGCAGTTCTTC. The chain is built from TRBV6-5 and TRBJ2-1; TRBD2 matches at 7 bases. The CDR3 runs 16 residues. The V and J ends lost 2 bases and 6 bases, in that order; junction bases with no gene match: 10. CDR1 MNHEY and CDR2 SVGAGI come from the germline V gene.

This clonotype was seen ten or more times. The genes are TRBV30 and TRBJ2-7, with no clear D. V was cut by 0 bases and J by 4 bases, with 10 bases left in between. Germline-derived CDR1 and CDR2 are GTSNPN and SVGIG (reference sequence). The CDR3 totals 13 residues. The chain's CDR3 is CAWSVGTSYEQYF. The CDR3 DNA is TGTGCCTGGAGTGTTGGAACTTCATACGAGCAGTACTTC.

This clonotype was recorded at least ten times. The V gene is TRBV6-2 or TRBV6-3, the J gene TRBJ2-7; 10 nucleotides agree with TRBD1. The germline V gene encodes CDR1 MNHEY and CDR2 SVGEGT. The CDR3 consists of 14 residues. V gave up 2 bases and J gave up 7 bases; unmatched junction bases: 5. CDR3: CASSYSDRGLEQYF. DNA of the CDR3: TGTGCCAGCAGTTACAGTGACAGGGGGCTTGAGCAGTACTTC.